One and the same sample provided the 7 T cell receptor beta chains below, sequenced in a study of identical twins. TCRdb itself ran the 5' RACE reads through MiXCR, one entry per CDR3 protein. The profile covers 460,000 or so distinct CDR3 sequences, with 13% to 15% appearing a single time and about 0.52% taken by the ten largest. These data also formed part of another study, on yellow fever vaccine responses in identical twins.

Sample: CD4+ T cells sorted from blood. The receptors shown here come from a woman younger than 30 in good health.

Only a few counts were recorded for this clonotype. The chain is built from TRBV27 and TRBJ1-4; possible D gene TRBD1, 6 bases. This CDR3 is 16 amino acids long. V was trimmed by 2 bases and J by 8 bases, leaving 18 bases between them. Per the germline V gene, CDR1 is MNHEY and CDR2 is SMNVEV (reference sequence). Written as DNA, the CDR3 is TGTGCCAGCAGTTTAACCGGGACAAAGGTTTACGAAAAACTGTTTTTT. Its translation: CASSLTGTKVYEKLFF.

The CDR3 region is CASSPLDNTDTQYF. The CDR3 DNA reads TGTGCCAGCAGCCCATTGGACAACACAGATACGCAGTATTTT. The chain recombines TRBV7-2 with TRBJ2-3; possibly TRBD1 for D (5 bases). CDR1 is SGHTA and CDR2 is FQGNSA in the germline V gene. Trimming shortened V by 5 bases and J by 2 bases, and 11 bases separated the two germline ends. The CDR3 loop spans 14 amino acids.

The rearrangement uses TRBV7-9 and TRBJ2-5, with TRBD1 identical over 10 bases. Germline-derived CDR1 and CDR2 are SEHNR and FQNEAQ (reference sequence). The CDR3 has 16 amino acids. V lost 3 bases, J lost 1 base, and 5 bases stayed unmatched. CDR3 sequence: CASSFGDRGSQETQYF. The DNA for the CDR3 is TGTGCCAGCAGCTTCGGGGACAGGGGTTCCCAAGAGACCCAGTACTTC.

The chain joins TRBV9 to TRBJ1-1, with D hard to call. Germline CDR1 is SGDLS and CDR2 is YYNGEE. Trimming cost V 1 base and J 0 bases, with 10 bases left between them. The CDR3 sequence is 15 residues long. The CDR3 region has the DNA TGTGCCAGCAGCGTATCAGCTACTATGAACACTGAAGCTTTCTTT. Translated: CASSVSATMNTEAFF.

As regards this clonotype: One end of the junction fails to match germline, which may point to a read error. The chain couples TRBV6-5 to TRBJ1-1; 7 bases fit TRBD1. Looked up from germline, CDR1 is MNHEY and CDR2 is SVGAGI. The CDR3 runs to 12 residues. The CDR3 region has the DNA TGTGCCAGCAGTTACAGGGGCGAAACAGGGGTCTTT. Translated, it gives CASSYRGETGVF.

The chain uses TRBV6-5 and TRBJ2-1; the match to TRBD2 covers 8 bases. V shed 0 bases and J 1 base; nucleotides not matched to a gene: 2. CDR3 length equals 16 residues. The germline V gene has CDR1 MNHEY and CDR2 SVGAGI. CDR3 sequence reads: CASSYSPSGSYNEQFF. The DNA of the CDR3 is TGTGCCAGCAGTTACTCGCCTAGCGGGTCCTACAATGAGCAGTTCTTC.

This clonotype appeared many times. The gene calls are TRBV4-3 and TRBJ2-1; the D gene is possibly TRBD1 (6 bases). The V gene's germline CDR1 is LGHNA and CDR2 YSLEER. Trimming removed 0 bases from V and 0 bases from J, with 15 bases in between. This CDR3 is built from 18 residues. This CDR3 reads CASSQDLSRGPSYNEQFF. The CDR3 bases are TGCGCCAGCAGCCAAGATCTGAGCAGGGGCCCCTCCTACAATGAGCAGTTCTTC.